The T cell receptor beta chain described here comes from a study of T cell clones after liver transplantation. Study information: A pre-transplant mixed lymphocyte reaction with TCRbeta sequencing defined graft-donor-reactive clones followed in post-transplant blood. Subjects received no induction therapy and standard immunosuppression until randomization at 12-24 months post-transplant. Study findings and constraints: In 5 of 8 subjects, circulating graft-donor-reactive CD4 TCRbeta sequences fell significantly after transplant.

In germline, CDR1 is ENHRY, CDR2 SYGVKD. V was pared by 6 bases and J by 7 bases, with 15 bases between. This CDR3 has 13 amino acids. Some clones are missing from TCRdb's copy, which holds only in-frame ones; the method was immunoSEQ multiplex PCR. Here the sample spans under 150,000 clones, roughly nine tenths being singletons. With respect to this clone: The antigen is undetermined.

This clonotype was sampled from a human patient who received a liver transplant. Some of the T cells might come from the graft donor. The rearrangement joins TRBV10-3 to TRBJ1-1, with a possible D match to TRBD1 (5 bases). The sample consisted of CD4+ T cells from blood, taken 12 months after liver transplant. This CDR3 is CAIREGPNHEAFF. CDR3 coding DNA: TGTGCCATCAGGGAGGGGCCGAACCATGAAGCTTTCTTT.